This passage covers 6 T cell receptor beta chains from one sample sequenced in a study of blood T cell repertoires in COVID-19. Assay used: immunoSEQ multiplex PCR; TCRdb lists only in-frame clones, some missing. Of 150,000 or so clones in the sample, 87% were seen once. The sequencing input was peripheral blood. Receptors were obtained from a man older than 75 with acute or convalescent COVID-19.

The V call is TRBV5-1, the J call TRBJ1-6; 7 bases are a match to TRBD1. The germline gives CDR1 SGHRS, CDR2 YFSETQ. V shed 5 bases and J 5 bases; nucleotides not matched to a gene: 4. The CDR3 spans 14 residues. For the CDR3, the DNA is TGCGCCAGCAGTCCCAGGGGGGATAATTCACCCCTCCACTTT. Translated, it gives CASSPRGDNSPLHF.

The chain joins TRBV19 to TRBJ1-5; a possible D gene is TRBD1 (6 bases). In germline, CDR1 is LNHDA, CDR2 SQIVND (reference sequence). The CDR3 has 14 residues. The ends were cut back, 4 bases at V and 6 bases at J, with 13 bases in the middle. CDR3 DNA: TGTGCCAGTAGTAGAGGGGGGGGCGGTCAGCCCCAGCATTTT. Protein: CASSRGGGGQPQHF.

The gene calls are TRBV5-1 and TRBJ1-3; D uncertain. V was shortened by 0 bases and J by 0 bases, with 13 bases between the two germline ends. CDR1 is SGHRS, CDR2 YFSETQ, per germline. The CDR3 runs 17 residues. The CDR3 protein is CASSLAGRAYSGNTIYF. As DNA, the CDR3 is TGCGCCAGCAGCTTGGCCGGGAGGGCCTACTCTGGAAACACCATATATTTT.

The rearrangement joins TRBV6-5 to TRBJ2-7; a weak D match, TRBD1 (6 bases). This CDR3 contains 15 residues. The V end was cut by 6 bases, the J end by 0 bases, with 15 bases between. Germline CDR1 and CDR2: MNHEY and SVGAGI. The CDR3: CASSAGTSSSYEQYF. Written as DNA, the CDR3 is TGTGCCAGCAGCGCCGGGACATCGTCCTCCTACGAGCAGTACTTC.

There are a few counts of this clone. The genes are TRBV28 and TRBJ1-3, with 10 bases lining up with TRBD1. In germline, CDR1 is MDHEN, CDR2 SYDVKM. The CDR3 is made up of 16 amino acids. V lost 3 bases to trimming and J lost 3 bases; unmatched junction nucleotides: 5. CDR3 amino acids: CASSFPGTGDGNTIYF. The CDR3 nucleotides read TGTGCCAGCAGTTTCCCCGGGACAGGGGATGGAAACACCATATATTTT.

The V gene is TRBV18, the J gene TRBJ2-5, with D unresolved. Per the germline V gene, CDR1 is KGHSH and CDR2 is LQKENI. V was trimmed by 2 bases and J by 1 base, leaving 8 bases between them. CDR3 length: 14 amino acids. CDR3 sequence (DNA): TGTGCCAGCTCACCAATTGACTCCCAAGAGACCCAGTACTTC. Amino acid sequence: CASSPIDSQETQYF.